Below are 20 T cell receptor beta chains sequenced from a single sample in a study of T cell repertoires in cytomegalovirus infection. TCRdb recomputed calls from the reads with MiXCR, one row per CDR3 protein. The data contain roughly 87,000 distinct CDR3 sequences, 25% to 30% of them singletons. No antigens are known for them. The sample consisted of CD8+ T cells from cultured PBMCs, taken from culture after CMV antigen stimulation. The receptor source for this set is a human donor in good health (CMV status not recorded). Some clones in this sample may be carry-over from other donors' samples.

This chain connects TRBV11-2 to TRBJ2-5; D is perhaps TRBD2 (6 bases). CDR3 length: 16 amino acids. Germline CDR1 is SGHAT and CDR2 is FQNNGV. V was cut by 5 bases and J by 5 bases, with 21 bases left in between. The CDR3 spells CASSVGLDYLGETQYF. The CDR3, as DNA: TGTGCCAGCAGCGTCGGATTGGACTACTTGGGCGAGACCCAGTACTTC.

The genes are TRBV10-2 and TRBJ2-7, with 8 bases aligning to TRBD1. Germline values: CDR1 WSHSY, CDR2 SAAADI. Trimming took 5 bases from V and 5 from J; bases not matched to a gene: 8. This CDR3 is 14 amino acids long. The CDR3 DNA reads TGCGCCAGCAGTCTCGGACAGGGAGGCGACGAGCAGTACTTC. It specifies CASSLGQGGDEQYF.

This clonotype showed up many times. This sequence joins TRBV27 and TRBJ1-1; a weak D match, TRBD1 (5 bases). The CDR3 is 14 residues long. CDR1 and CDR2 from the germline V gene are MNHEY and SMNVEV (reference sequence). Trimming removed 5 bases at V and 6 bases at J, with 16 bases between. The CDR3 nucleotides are TGTGCCAGCAGTCCCCCAGCCGGGGGTCCTGAAGCTTTCTTT. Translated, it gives CASSPPAGGPEAFF.

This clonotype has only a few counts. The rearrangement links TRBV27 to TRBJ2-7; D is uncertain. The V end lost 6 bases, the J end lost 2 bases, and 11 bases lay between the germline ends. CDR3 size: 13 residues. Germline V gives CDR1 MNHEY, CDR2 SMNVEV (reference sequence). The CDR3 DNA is TGTGCCAGCAGCTGGACGGGTACCTACGAGCAGTACTTC. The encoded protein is CASSWTGTYEQYF.

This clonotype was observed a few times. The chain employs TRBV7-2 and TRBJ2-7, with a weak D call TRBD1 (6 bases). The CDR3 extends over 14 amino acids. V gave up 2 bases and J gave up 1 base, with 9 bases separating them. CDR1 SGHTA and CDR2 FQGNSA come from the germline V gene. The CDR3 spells CASSLRDTSYEQYF. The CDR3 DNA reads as TGTGCCAGCAGCTTACGGGACACGTCCTACGAGCAGTACTTC.

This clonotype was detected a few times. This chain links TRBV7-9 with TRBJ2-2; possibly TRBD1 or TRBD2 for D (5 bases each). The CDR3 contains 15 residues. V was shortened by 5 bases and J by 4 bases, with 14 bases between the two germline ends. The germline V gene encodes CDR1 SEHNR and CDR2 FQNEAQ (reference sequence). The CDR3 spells CASSLSVGATGELFF. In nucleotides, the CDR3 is TGTGCCAGCAGCCTGAGTGTCGGGGCCACCGGGGAGCTGTTTTTT.

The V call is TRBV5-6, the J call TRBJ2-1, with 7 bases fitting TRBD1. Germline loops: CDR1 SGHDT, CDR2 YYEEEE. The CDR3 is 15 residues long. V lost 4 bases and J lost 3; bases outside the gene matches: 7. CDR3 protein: CASSPGTADYNEQFF. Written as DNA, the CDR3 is TGTGCCAGCAGCCCCGGGACAGCCGACTACAATGAGCAGTTCTTC.

Here the CDR3 DNA reads TGTGCCACCAAATCGGGGGGCGCGAAGGAGCAGTACTTC. The encoded protein is CATKSGGAKEQYF. This sequence joins TRBV15 and TRBJ2-7, with a tentative D call TRBD2 (7 bases). CDR3 length: 13 amino acids. Germline lookup yields CDR1 LNHNV and CDR2 YYDKDF (reference sequence). V was shortened by 7 bases and J by 7 bases, with 17 bases between the two germline ends. The full variable domain, rest sourced from reference TRBV15 and TRBJ2-7, is DAMVIQNPRYQVTQFGKPVTLSCSQTLNHNVMYWYQQKSSQAPKLLFHYYDKDFNNEADTPDNFQSRRPNTSFCFLDIRSPGLGDTAMYLCATKSGGAKEQYFGPGTRLTVT.

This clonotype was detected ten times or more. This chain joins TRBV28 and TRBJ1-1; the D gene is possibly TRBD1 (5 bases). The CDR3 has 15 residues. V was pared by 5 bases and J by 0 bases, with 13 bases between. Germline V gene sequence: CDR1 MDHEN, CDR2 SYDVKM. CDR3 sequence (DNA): TGTGCCAGCAGTAGCCCGGGACGGGTGAACACTGAAGCTTTCTTT. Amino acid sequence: CASSSPGRVNTEAFF. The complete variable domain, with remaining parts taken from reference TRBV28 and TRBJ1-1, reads DVKVTQSSRYLVKRTGEKVFLECVQDMDHENMFWYRQDPGLGLRLIYFSYDVKMKEKGDIPEGYSVSREKKERFSLILESASTNQTSMYLCASSSPGRVNTEAFFGQGTRLTVV.

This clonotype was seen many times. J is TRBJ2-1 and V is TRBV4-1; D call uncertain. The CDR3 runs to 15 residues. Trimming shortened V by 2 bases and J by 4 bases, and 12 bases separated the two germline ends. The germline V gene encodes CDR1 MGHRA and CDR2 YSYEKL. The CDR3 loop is CASSQLALSYNEQFF. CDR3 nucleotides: TGCGCCAGCAGCCAATTGGCCTTGAGTTACAATGAGCAGTTCTTC.

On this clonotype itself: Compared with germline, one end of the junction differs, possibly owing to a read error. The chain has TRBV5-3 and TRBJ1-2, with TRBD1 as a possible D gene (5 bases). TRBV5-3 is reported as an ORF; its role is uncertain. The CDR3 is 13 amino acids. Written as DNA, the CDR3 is TGTGCCAGCAGCTTGGACACGGTGGATGGCTACACCTTC. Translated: CASSLDTVDGYTF.

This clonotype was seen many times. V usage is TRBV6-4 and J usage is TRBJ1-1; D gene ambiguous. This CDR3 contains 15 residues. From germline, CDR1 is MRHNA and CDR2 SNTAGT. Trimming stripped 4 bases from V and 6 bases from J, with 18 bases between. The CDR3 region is CASSAMDRLAAEAFF. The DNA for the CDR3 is TGTGCCAGCAGTGCAATGGACCGCCTCGCGGCTGAAGCTTTCTTT.

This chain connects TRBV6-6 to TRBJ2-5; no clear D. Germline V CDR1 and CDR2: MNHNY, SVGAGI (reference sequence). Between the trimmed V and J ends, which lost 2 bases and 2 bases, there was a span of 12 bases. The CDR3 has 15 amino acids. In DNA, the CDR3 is TGTGCCAGCAGTTACCATGACCGGAGTCAAGAGACCCAGTACTTC. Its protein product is CASSYHDRSQETQYF.

CDR3 nucleotide sequence: TGCGCCAGCAGCCGTTCCGGGGGTTTGGTGAAGGAGCAGTTCTTC. Its protein product is CASSRSGGLVKEQFF. V usage is TRBV4-1 and J usage is TRBJ2-1, with a possible D match to TRBD2 (6 bases). CDR1 and CDR2 (germline): MGHRA, YSYEKL. The CDR3 has 15 residues. The V gene lost 4 bases and the J gene lost 10 bases, with 20 bases spanning the gap.

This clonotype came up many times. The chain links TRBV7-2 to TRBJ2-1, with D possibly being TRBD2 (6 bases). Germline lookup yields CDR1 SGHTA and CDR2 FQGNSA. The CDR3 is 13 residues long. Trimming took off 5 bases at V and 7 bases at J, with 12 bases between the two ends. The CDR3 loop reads CASSPGTGNEQFF. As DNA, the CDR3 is TGTGCCAGCAGCCCCGGGACTGGTAATGAGCAGTTCTTC.

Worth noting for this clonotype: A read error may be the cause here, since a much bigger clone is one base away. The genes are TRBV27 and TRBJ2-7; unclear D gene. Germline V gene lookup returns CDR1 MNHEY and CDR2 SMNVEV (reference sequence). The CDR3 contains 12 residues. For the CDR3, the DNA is TGTGTCAGCAGAGGAAACGGCTACGAGCAGTACTTC. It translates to CVSRGNGYEQYF.

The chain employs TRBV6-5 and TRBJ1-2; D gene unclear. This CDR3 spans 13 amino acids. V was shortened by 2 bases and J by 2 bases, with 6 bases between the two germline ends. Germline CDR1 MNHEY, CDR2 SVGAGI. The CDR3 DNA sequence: TGTGCCAGCAGTTACGAGGAAAACTATGGCTACACCTTC. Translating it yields CASSYEENYGYTF.

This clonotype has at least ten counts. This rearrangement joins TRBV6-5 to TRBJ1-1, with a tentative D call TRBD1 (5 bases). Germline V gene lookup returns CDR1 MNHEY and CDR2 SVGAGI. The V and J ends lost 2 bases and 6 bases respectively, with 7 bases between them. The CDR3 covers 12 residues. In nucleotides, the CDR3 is TGTGCCAGCAGTTACGGAGGGGCTGAAGCTTTCTTT. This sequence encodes CASSYGGAEAFF.

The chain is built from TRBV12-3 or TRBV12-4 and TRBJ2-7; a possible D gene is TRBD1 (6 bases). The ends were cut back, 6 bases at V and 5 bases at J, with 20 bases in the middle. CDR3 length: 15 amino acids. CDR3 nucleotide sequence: TGTGCCAGCAGCCCAGGGGACGACGGTAGGGACGAGCAGTACTTC. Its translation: CASSPGDDGRDEQYF.

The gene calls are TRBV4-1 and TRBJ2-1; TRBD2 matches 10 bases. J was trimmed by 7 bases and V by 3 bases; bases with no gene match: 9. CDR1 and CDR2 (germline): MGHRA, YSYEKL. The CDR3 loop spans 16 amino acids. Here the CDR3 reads CASSQQPASGGNEQFF. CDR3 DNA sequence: TGCGCCAGCAGCCAGCAACCTGCTAGCGGGGGAAATGAGCAGTTCTTC.